The 22 T cell receptor beta chains below come from one sample, sequenced in a study of blood T cell repertoires in COVID-19. The method was immunoSEQ multiplex PCR; TCRdb's version includes in-frame clones alone and lacks a portion of them. The table records around 150,000 clones, about 84% of them present only once. What was sequenced was peripheral blood. The source is an elderly woman in a cohort sampled during active or convalescent COVID-19.

V and J are TRBV10-3 and TRBJ2-7; TRBD2 might be the D (5 bases). The ends were cut back, 4 bases at V and 7 bases at J, with 11 bases in the middle. The germline V gene has CDR1 ENHRY and CDR2 SYGVKD. This CDR3 comprises 12 residues. The CDR3: CAISGETREQYV. The CDR3 bases are TGTGCCATCAGTGGGGAGACGCGGGAGCAGTACGTC.

The CDR3: CASIFRYSNQPQHF. In nucleotides, the CDR3 is TGTGCCAGCATCTTTCGTTATAGCAATCAGCCCCAGCATTTT. The chain employs TRBV28 and TRBJ1-5; D gene uncertain. V lost 7 bases and J 0 bases, leaving 10 bases between the germline ends. This CDR3 is built from 14 residues. From germline, CDR1 is MDHEN and CDR2 SYDVKM.

The chain links TRBV28 to TRBJ2-7, with 7 bases matching TRBD2. V lost 7 bases, J lost 2 bases, and 11 bases stayed unmatched. The CDR3 loop spans 15 amino acids. Germline CDR1 MDHEN, CDR2 SYDVKM. CDR3 coding DNA: TGTGCCAGCACCGTGGGAGCGGGGCCCCCCTACGAGCAGTACGTC. Translation: CASTVGAGPPYEQYV.

The chain has TRBV30 and TRBJ2-7; D perhaps matches TRBD1 (5 bases). Germline V gene lookup returns CDR1 GTSNPN and CDR2 SVGIG (reference sequence). The CDR3 contains 12 residues. V lost 2 bases and J 4 bases, leaving 9 bases between the germline ends. In nucleotides, the CDR3 is TGTGCCTGGAGTCGACAGTTATACGAGCAGTACTTC. Translating gives CAWSRQLYEQYF.

This clone was seen only once. The chain has TRBV4-1 and TRBJ1-6; 9 bases fit TRBD1. From germline, CDR1 is MGHRA and CDR2 YSYEKL. Unmatched junction bases numbered 5, after V lost 3 bases and J lost 8 bases. The CDR3 sequence is 15 residues long. The CDR3 DNA reads TGCGCCAGCAGCCAGAGGACAGGGGTGGATTCACCCCTCCACTTT. Translating it yields CASSQRTGVDSPLHF.

Only one count was recorded for this clone. The chain employs TRBV28 and TRBJ2-5; 8 bases align to TRBD2. This CDR3 spans 18 amino acids. CDR1 and CDR2 (germline): MDHEN, SYDVKM. V lost 6 bases, J lost 5 bases, and 20 bases stayed unmatched. The CDR3 spells CASSAPYGLAGRLETQYF. The DNA for the CDR3 is TGTGCCAGCAGCGCCCCCTACGGACTAGCTGGGAGGTTGGAGACCCAGTACTTC.

V gene TRBV18 combines with J gene TRBJ1-1; TRBD1 matches at 10 bases. The CDR3 consists of 14 residues. J gave up 5 bases and V 3 bases, and 3 bases lay outside the gene matches. In germline, CDR1 is KGHSH, CDR2 LQKENI. As DNA, the CDR3 is TGTGCCAGCTCACCCCCGGGACAGGGGACTGAAGCTTTCTTT. Translating gives CASSPPGQGTEAFF.

Here the CDR3 reads CASSLASTDTQYF. In DNA, the CDR3 is TGTGCCAGCAGCTTAGCTAGTACAGATACGCAGTATTTT. V usage is TRBV7-2 and J usage is TRBJ2-3; D is unresolved. Trimming removed 0 bases at V and 3 bases at J, with 4 bases between. CDR3 length: 13 amino acids. Germline V CDR1 and CDR2: SGHTA, FQGNSA.

This clone was detected only a few times. V and J are TRBV6-6 and TRBJ1-2; a possible D gene is TRBD1 (5 bases). Germline V gene lookup returns CDR1 MNHNY and CDR2 SVGAGI (reference sequence). The CDR3 is made up of 12 amino acids. The V end was cut by 6 bases, the J end by 4 bases, with 9 bases between. The DNA for the CDR3 is TGTGCCAGCAGCCCGGACACCTATGGCTACACCTTC. Translated, it gives CASSPDTYGYTF.

This rearrangement joins TRBV19 to TRBJ2-2; possible D gene TRBD2, 5 bases. Germline CDR1 reads LNHDA; CDR2 reads SQIVND (reference sequence). The CDR3 has 14 amino acids. The germline V and J ends were trimmed by 6 bases and 2 bases, with 10 bases remaining between them. CDR3 region: CASSPGYNTGELFF. CDR3 sequence (DNA): TGTGCCAGTAGCCCGGGGTATAACACCGGGGAGCTGTTTTTT.

J is TRBJ2-3 and V is TRBV5-6, with a possible D match to TRBD1 (5 bases). Trimming cost V 4 bases and J 4 bases, with 10 bases left between them. The CDR3 contains 13 residues. CDR1 is SGHDT, CDR2 YYEEEE, per germline. The CDR3 DNA reads TGTGCCAGCAGCGTTAGGGGATCAGATACGCAGTATTTT. Its protein product is CASSVRGSDTQYF.

The chain uses TRBV24-1 and TRBJ2-5; TRBD1 matches at 8 bases. Germline loops: CDR1 KGHDR, CDR2 SFDVKD. V was clipped by 4 bases and J by 2 bases; unmatched bases: 5. This CDR3 has 15 amino acids. CDR3 DNA: TGTGCCACCAGTGACCCGACAGGGGTGCAAGAGACCCAGTACTTC. Amino acid sequence: CATSDPTGVQETQYF.

The chain carries TRBV6-2 or TRBV6-3 and TRBJ2-5; a possible D gene is TRBD2 (6 bases). The CDR3 extends over 14 amino acids. V was clipped by 5 bases and J by 0 bases, with 10 bases between them. From germline, CDR1 is MNHEY and CDR2 SVGEGT. The CDR3 nucleotides are TGTGCCAGCAGTCTTGCGGGACACCAAGAGACCCAGTACTTC. It is translated as CASSLAGHQETQYF.

This rearrangement joins TRBV6-6 to TRBJ1-5; no clear D gene. The V gene's germline CDR1 is MNHNY and CDR2 SVGAGI (reference sequence). The CDR3 has 15 residues. V gave up 7 bases and J gave up 1 base, with 14 bases separating them. CDR3 bases: TGTGCCAGCATTTTAACCCGGGGAAGCAATCAGCCCCAGCATTTT. Protein: CASILTRGSNQPQHF.

This chain joins TRBV27 and TRBJ1-2; D may be TRBD1 (6 bases). V was trimmed by 5 bases and J by 3 bases, leaving 16 bases between them. Per germline, CDR1 MNHEY and CDR2 SMNVEV (reference sequence). The CDR3 sequence is 15 residues long. CDR3 in DNA: TGTGCCAGCAGTACCGCCCGGGACAATTACTATGGCTACACCTTC. Its translation: CASSTARDNYYGYTF.

This clone has a single count. Other DNA sequences from this sample encode an identical CDR3 as well. The V gene is TRBV7-9, the J gene TRBJ1-3; TRBD1 is a possible D gene (5 bases). Germline CDR1 and CDR2: SEHNR and FQNEAQ (reference sequence). Trimming took 1 base from V and 0 from J, leaving 7 bases between them. This CDR3 spans 15 amino acids. The CDR3, as DNA: TGTGCCAGCAGCTTAGGTCAGGGCTCTGGAAACACCATATATTTT. Its protein is CASSLGQGSGNTIYF.

The V gene is TRBV3-1 (or the pseudogene TRBV3-2), the J gene TRBJ2-2, with TRBD1 matching over 7 bases. The CDR3 has 18 residues. Per the germline V gene, CDR1 is LGHDT and CDR2 is YNNKEL (reference sequence). Unmatched junction bases numbered 11, after V lost 0 bases and J lost 4 bases. The CDR3 sequence: CASSQDGYLAGGTGELFF. The CDR3 DNA follows: TGTGCCAGCAGCCAAGATGGTTACCTCGCAGGGGGCACCGGGGAGCTGTTTTTT.

The table lists this clone with a count of one. The rearrangement uses TRBV18 and TRBJ2-7; 16 nucleotides agree with TRBD2. The CDR3 totals 15 residues. V lost 3 bases to trimming and J lost 6 bases; unmatched junction nucleotides: 2. Germline V gives CDR1 KGHSH, CDR2 LQKENI. In nucleotides, the CDR3 is TGTGCCAGCTCACCGGGGACTAGCGGGGGGGTCGAGCAGTACTTC. It encodes CASSPGTSGGVEQYF.

The J gene is TRBJ1-1, the V gene TRBV5-5, with 8 positions matching TRBD1. V gave up 3 bases and J gave up 2 bases; unmatched junction bases: 6. The CDR3 has 15 residues. Germline V CDR1 and CDR2: SGHKS, YYEKEE (reference sequence). CDR3 sequence reads: CASSSRTGTNTEAFF. The CDR3 bases are TGTGCCAGCAGCTCAAGGACAGGGACCAACACTGAAGCTTTCTTT.

This clone was recorded only once. V is TRBV6-2 or TRBV6-3 and J is TRBJ2-2; a possible D gene is TRBD1 (5 bases). Germline assignment: CDR1 MNHEY and CDR2 SVGEGT. Trimming cost V 0 bases and J 0 bases, with 14 bases left between them. The CDR3 is 18 residues long. As DNA, the CDR3 is TGTGCCAGCAGTTACTCGCTGCAGGGTCCCGCGAACACCGGGGAGCTGTTTTTT. Protein sequence: CASSYSLQGPANTGELFF.

The J gene is TRBJ1-4, the V gene TRBV6-4; TRBD1 matches 7 bases. The J segment lost 17 bases and the V segment lost 8 bases, leaving 26 bases of the junction unmatched. CDR3 length: 16 residues. CDR1 is MRHNA and CDR2 is SNTAGT in the germline V gene. Here the CDR3 DNA reads TGTGCCAGCCCCTGGGACGGGGAACAGGGGCTTGGGGAGCGTTTTTTT. Amino acids: CASPWDGEQGLGERFF.

The chain recombines TRBV24-1 with TRBJ2-1, with a tentative D call TRBD1 (6 bases). This CDR3 is built from 18 residues. The germline V gene has CDR1 KGHDR and CDR2 SFDVKD. V was shortened by 5 bases and J by 1 base, with 20 bases between the two germline ends. CDR3: CATSASGLGAASYNEQFF. CDR3 coding DNA: TGTGCCACCAGTGCATCAGGTTTGGGGGCGGCTTCCTACAATGAGCAGTTCTTC.